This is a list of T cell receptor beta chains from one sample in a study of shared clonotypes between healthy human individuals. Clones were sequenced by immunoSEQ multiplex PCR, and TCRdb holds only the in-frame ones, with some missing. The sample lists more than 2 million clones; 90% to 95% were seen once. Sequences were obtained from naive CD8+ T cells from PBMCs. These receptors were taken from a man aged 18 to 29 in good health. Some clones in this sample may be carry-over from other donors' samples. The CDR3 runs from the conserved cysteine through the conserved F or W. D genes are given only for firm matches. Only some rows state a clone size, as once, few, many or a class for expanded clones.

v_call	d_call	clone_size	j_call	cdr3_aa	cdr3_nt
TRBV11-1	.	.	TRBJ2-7	CASSLSARREQYF	TGTGCCAGCAGCTTGTCGGCACGACGCGAGCAGTACTTC
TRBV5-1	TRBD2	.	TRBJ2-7	CASSLKAGVGFLHYEQYF	TGCGCCAGCAGCTTGAAGGCGGGAGTTGGTTTTCTCCACTACGAGCAGTACTTC
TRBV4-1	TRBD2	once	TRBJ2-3	CASSQESRGGGDTQYF	TGCGCCAGCAGCCAAGAGAGCCGCGGGGGAGGCGATACGCAGTATTTT
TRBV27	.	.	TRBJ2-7	CASSLSIGTAVYEQYF	TGTGCCAGCAGTTTATCGATAGGGACGGCGGTCTACGAGCAGTACTTC
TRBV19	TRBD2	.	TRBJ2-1	CASSISGSRDNEQFF	TGTGCCAGTAGTATAAGCGGGAGTCGGGACAATGAGCAGTTCTTC
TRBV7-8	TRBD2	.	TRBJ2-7	CASSLNSGRAHEQYF	TGTGCCAGCAGCTTAAATAGCGGGAGGGCCCACGAGCAGTACTTC
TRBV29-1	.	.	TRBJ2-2	CSVERQGWNTGELFF	TGCAGCGTTGAACGGCAAGGCTGGAACACCGGGGAGCTGTTTTTT
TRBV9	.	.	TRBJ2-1	CASSPEGDGGPHEQFF	TGTGCCAGCAGCCCCGAGGGGGACGGTGGCCCTCATGAGCAGTTCTTC
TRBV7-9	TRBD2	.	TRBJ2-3	CASSYQAGGSTDTQYF	TGTGCCAGCAGCTACCAAGCGGGAGGGAGCACAGATACGCAGTATTTT
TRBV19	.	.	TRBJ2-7	CASSISGFGEQYF	TGTGCCAGTAGTATTTCGGGATTCGGGGAGCAGTACTTC
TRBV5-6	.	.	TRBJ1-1	CASSLMDNRVKGEAFF	TGTGCCAGCAGCTTGATGGACAACAGGGTAAAAGGTGAAGCTTTCTTT
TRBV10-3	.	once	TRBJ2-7	CAITRGAGEAEQYF	TGTGCCATCACCCGCGGGGCAGGGGAGGCCGAGCAGTACTTC
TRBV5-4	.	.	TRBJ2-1	CASSLLPAGNEQFF	TGTGCCAGCAGCTTGTTACCCGCCGGCAATGAGCAGTTCTTC
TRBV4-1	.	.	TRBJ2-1	CASSQGDLGVYNEQFF	TGCGCCAGCAGCCAAGGTGACCTAGGGGTATACAATGAGCAGTTCTTC
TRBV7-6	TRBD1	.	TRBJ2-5	CASSLGTGLILGETQYF	TGTGCCAGCAGCTTGGGGACAGGGCTTATTTTGGGAGAGACCCAGTACTTC
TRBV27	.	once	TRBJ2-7	CASIGRSSYEQYF	TGTGCCAGCATTGGGCGGAGCTCCTACGAGCAGTACTTC
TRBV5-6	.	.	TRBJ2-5	CASSLNGGPETQYF	TGTGCCAGCAGCTTGAATGGGGGTCCCGAGACCCAGTACTTC
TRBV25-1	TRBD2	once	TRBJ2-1	CASSDRAGGPAGEQFF	TGTGCCAGCAGTGATAGGGCGGGAGGGCCTGCCGGTGAGCAGTTCTTC
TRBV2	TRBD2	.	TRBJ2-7	CASRLPGLATYEQYF	TGTGCCAGCAGATTGCCGGGACTAGCGACCTACGAGCAGTACTTC
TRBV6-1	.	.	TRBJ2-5	CASSGLREGTQYF	TGTGCCAGCAGCGGACTCAGGGAAGGGACCCAGTACTTC
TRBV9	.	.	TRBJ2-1	CASSVADYNYNEQFF	TGTGCCAGCAGCGTAGCGGACTACAACTACAATGAGCAGTTCTTC
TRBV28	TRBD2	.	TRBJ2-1	CASSPSIAGVLYNEQFF	TGTGCCAGCAGTCCGTCGATAGCGGGAGTGCTCTACAATGAGCAGTTCTTC
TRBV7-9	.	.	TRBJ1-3	CASSLVGAAGNTIYF	TGTGCCAGCAGCTTAGTGGGGGCAGCTGGAAACACCATATATTTT
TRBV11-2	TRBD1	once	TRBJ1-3	CASSPLPGQGAGNTIYF	TGTGCCAGCAGCCCGCTCCCGGGACAGGGAGCCGGAAACACCATATATTTT
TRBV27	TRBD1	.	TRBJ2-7	CASSQTPTGGYEQYF	TGTGCCAGCAGTCAAACACCGACAGGGGGCTACGAGCAGTACTTC
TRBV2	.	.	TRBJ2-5	CASSEGDRSSETQYF	TGTGCCAGCAGTGAAGGGGACCGAAGTTCGGAGACCCAGTACTTC
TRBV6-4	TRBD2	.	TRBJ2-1	CASSDSNVKASGYNEQFF	TGTGCCAGCAGTGACTCGAATGTTAAGGCTAGCGGCTACAATGAGCAGTTCTTC
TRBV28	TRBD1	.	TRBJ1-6	CASSSPTGVNSPLHF	TGTGCCAGCAGTTCCCCGACAGGGGTCAATTCACCCCTCCACTTT
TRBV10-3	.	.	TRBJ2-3	CATRLLVPGTSSTDTQYF	TGTGCCACGAGATTGCTAGTCCCCGGGACTTCTAGCACAGATACGCAGTATTTT
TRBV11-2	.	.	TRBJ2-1	CASSGRTMPEQFF	TGTGCCAGCAGCGGTCGGACAATGCCGGAGCAGTTCTTC
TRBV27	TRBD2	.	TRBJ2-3	CASSPRGEDTQYF	TGTGCCAGCAGTCCTCGGGGGGAGGATACGCAGTATTTT
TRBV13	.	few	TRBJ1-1	CASSLRRGTEAFF	TGTGCCAGCAGCTTGAGGCGAGGCACTGAAGCTTTCTTT
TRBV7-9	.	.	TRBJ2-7	CASSHYTGRAYEQYF	TGTGCCAGCAGCCATTACACGGGGCGAGCCTACGAGCAGTACTTC
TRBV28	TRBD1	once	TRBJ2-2	CASSIGTGRTGELFF	TGTGCCAGCAGTATAGGGACAGGGAGAACCGGGGAGCTGTTTTTT
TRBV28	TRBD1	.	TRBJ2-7	CASSLLTGLRNEQYF	TGTGCCAGCAGTTTACTGACAGGGTTAAGGAACGAGCAGTACTTC
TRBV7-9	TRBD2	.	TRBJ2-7	CASSLKVGPLAGAYEQYF	TGTGCCAGCAGCTTAAAGGTCGGGCCCCTAGCGGGGGCCTACGAGCAGTACTTC
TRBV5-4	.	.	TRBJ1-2	CASSSGFIDDGYTF	TGTGCCAGCAGCTCCGGGTTTATCGACGACGGCTACACCTTC